This entry concerns a single T cell receptor beta chain. Trimming left V 6 bases short and J 9 bases short, with 15 bases between. CDR1 is SQVTM, CDR2 ANQGSEA, per germline. This CDR3 contains 12 residues. This sample is part of a study of CD8 T cells in Susac syndrome. Random-hexamer reverse transcription was applied to roughly 0.5 to 1 ug RNA. MiXCR, run by TCRdb on the immunoSEQ multiplex PCR reads, gives a single entry per CDR3 protein. The sample shows nearly 200,000 distinct CDR3 sequences, over 90% of them seen only once. This TCR was recovered from a human donor with multiple sclerosis. Sequencing was performed on CD4+ T cells from PBMCs. The rearrangement joins TRBV29-1 to TRBJ1-5, with D perhaps matching TRBD1 (6 bases). CDR3 sequence: CSVSNLQGPQHF. CDR3 coding DNA: TGCAGCGTCTCCAACTTACAGGGGCCCCAGCATTTT.